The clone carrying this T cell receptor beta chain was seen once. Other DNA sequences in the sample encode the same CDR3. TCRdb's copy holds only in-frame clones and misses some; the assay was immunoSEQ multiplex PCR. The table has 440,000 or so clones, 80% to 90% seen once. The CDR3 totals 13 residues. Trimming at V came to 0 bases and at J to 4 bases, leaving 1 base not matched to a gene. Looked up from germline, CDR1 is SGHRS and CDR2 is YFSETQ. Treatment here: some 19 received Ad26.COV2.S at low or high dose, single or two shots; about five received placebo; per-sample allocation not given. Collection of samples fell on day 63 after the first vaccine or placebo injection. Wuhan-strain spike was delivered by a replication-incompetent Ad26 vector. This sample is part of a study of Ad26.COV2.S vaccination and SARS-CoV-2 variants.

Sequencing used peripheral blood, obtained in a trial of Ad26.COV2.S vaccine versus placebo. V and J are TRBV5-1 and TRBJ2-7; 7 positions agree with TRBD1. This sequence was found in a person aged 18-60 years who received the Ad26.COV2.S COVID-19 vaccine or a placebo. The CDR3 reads CASSLDRGYEQYF. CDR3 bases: TGCGCCAGCAGCTTGGACAGGGGTTACGAGCAGTACTTC.